This T cell receptor beta chain was sequenced during a study of blood T cell repertoires in COVID-19 (dated by TCRdb to the early 2020s). The study in broad terms: The collaborator samples originated in the United States, Italy and Spain and spanned the acute and convalescent phases of COVID-19. The prospective study material was composed of cDNA or gDNA derived from T cells, B-cell-depleted T cells, or PBMCs. The dataset comprised deeply sampled blood TCRbeta repertoires from subjects exposed to, actively infected with, or recovered from COVID-19. A freely available public database, intended as a resource for researchers studying the immune response to SARS-CoV-2, is where the repertoires were released. Samples came from the ongoing ImmuneRACE study (first 160 participants) plus 1,254 subjects from 6 global collaborators. A de-identified subject ID, COVID-19 status, age in years and sex were almost always included in the sample metadata. Where available, HLA class I and class II types were taken from metadata supplied by the sample provider and were not determined by assay-based typing.

What the authors observed across the whole study: The amount of clinical and demographic metadata varied by source and participant and was provided uncurated.

Including cysteine and phenylalanine, the CDR3 has 13 amino acids. The retained sequence is limited to the CDR3, 39 bases, with the frame set at the first base. CDR1 and CDR2 are drawn from the germline V gene: SGHTA, FQGTGA. The trim is 5 bases for V and 6 bases for J, with a gap of 13 bases between the germline ends. The immunoSEQ Assay, a bias-controlled multiplex PCR, was used to amplify TCRbeta CDR3 regions from genomic DNA. Concerning the study's data processing: The number of nucleated cells in each sample was estimated by amplification of reference gene primers within the assay. Sequence reads were collapsed and filtered to measure the absolute abundance of every unique TCRbeta CDR3 rearrangement. For each sample, productive Simpson clonality was calculated as the square root of Simpson's diversity index over productive rearrangements. TCRdb stores this immuneACCESS table with in-frame sequences only. Part of the clones is absent; in the studies checked, under half of the shortfall reflects unresolved V genes, and no reason is known for the rest. Clonal size and the V and J genes are those of that table, whereas D and trimming came from the DNA. For this sample the table gives a few hundred thousand clones, of which roughly 89% were detected only once. The ten largest clones take up under 0.95% of the sample.

For this clone: It lacks a known antigen. No base quality values were provided; no much bigger clone lies one nucleotide off.

Each collaborating institution followed its own protocols to collect whole blood in K2EDTA tubes. Collaborator samples were shipped for TCRbeta analysis as frozen whole blood, isolated PBMCs, or DNA extracted from either sample type. Specimen: peripheral blood. The chain joins TRBV7-3 to TRBJ1-2, with a tentative D gene TRBD1 over 5 matching bases. The sequence came from a man aged 30-40 years with acute or convalescent COVID-19. The CDR3 protein: CASSIAQGNGYTF. The DNA sequence is given as TGTGCCAGCAGCATTGCTCAGGGAAATGGCTACACCTTC.